This T cell receptor beta chain was captured in a study of cytomegalovirus exposure and HLA in healthy donors. Trimming shortened V by 6 bases and J by 3 bases, and 9 bases separated the two germline ends. CDR1 and CDR2 (germline): ENHRY, SYGVKD. This CDR3 spans 12 amino acids. Primers included in the PCR were 60 Vbeta and 13 Jbeta primers. Assay: immunoSEQ multiplex PCR; the TCRdb copy retains only in-frame clones and omits some. Here the sample spans 230,000 or so clones, about nine tenths being singletons. Findings of the study overall: Researchers had no immune exposure information except CMV serostatus available. Segments of the TCR beta V type were, in most cases, productive about 87% or about 30% of the time in an earlier analysis.

Note on this clone: Its antigen remains unidentified.

The V and J genes are TRBV10-3 and TRBJ2-7, with a weak D call TRBD2 (5 bases). The sequencing input was PBMCs. The sequence was collected from a girl aged 2-9 years in good health and CMV-seronegative. CDR3 protein: CAIRASSYEQYF. The CDR3 DNA sequence: TGTGCCATCAGGGCTAGCAGCTACGAGCAGTACTTC.